The clone carrying this T cell receptor (beta chain) was detected ten times or more. This sample is part of a study of T-cell reconstitution after alpha-beta-depleted transplantation in children. CDR3 length: 11 amino acids. V was clipped by 2 bases and J by 3 bases, with 2 bases between them. Germline loops: CDR1 SNHLY, CDR2 FYNNEI. For TCRbeta, the library was prepared with unique molecular identifiers. One entry per CDR3 protein results from TCRdb running MiXCR on the PCR reads. Of approximately 800,000 distinct CDR3 sequences in the sample, under 20% were seen once. The sample was PBMCs, mostly from graft donor cells, taken 360 days after TCRalphabeta/CD19-depleted stem cell transplant. The receptor's source is a male patient between 5 and 17 years old who had a stem cell transplant for acute lymphoblastic leukemia, so the T cells may come from the graft donor. The rearrangement joins TRBV2 to TRBJ2-7; D not resolved. CDR3: CASSEFYEQYF. In nucleotides, the CDR3 is TGTGCCAGCAGTGAATTCTACGAGCAGTACTTC.